Only one count was recorded for the clone carrying this T cell receptor beta chain. The antigen is undetermined. This CDR3 comprises 20 residues. The data derive from a study of a mutant IDH1 vaccine in newly diagnosed glioma. The sample's time point: week 35, safety follow-up. Every vaccination contained 300 ug of the mutant IDH1 20-mer peptide and was paired with topical imiquimod. Patients came in for eight vaccinations, in weeks 1, 3, 5, 7, 11, 15, 19 and 23. The assay was immunoSEQ multiplex PCR, and TCRdb's table has in-frame clones only and misses some. The sample lists tens of thousands of clones, about 87% occurring once.

Sequenced here: PBMCs, sampled from a glioma patient whose treatment included an IDH1 peptide vaccine. This sequence was found in a man under 40 with glioma. The chain uses TRBV21-1 and TRBJ1-5; the DNA was not compared with TRBD1, the D call given in the table. TRBV21-1 is listed as a pseudogene. The CDR3 protein is CASSKHRDKSGTYSNQPQHF. In DNA, the CDR3 is TGTGCCAGCAGCAAACACCGGGACAAGAGTGGTACCTATAGCAATCAGCCCCAGCATTTT.